This record concerns one T cell receptor beta chain sequence. The target antigen is unknown. This entry is derived from a study of T cells after yellow fever vaccination. Overall study context: Fractions of low cell number were prepared using SMART-Seq v4 Ultra Low Input. Study-wide points: Most clones from primary vaccination were detected again post-booster (roughly 96% CD4, roughly 90% CD8).

Trimming pared 9 bases from V and 4 bases from J, leaving 12 bases between. Germline CDR1 is MNHEY and CDR2 is SVGAGI. The CDR3 is made up of 12 amino acids. Generation of TCR cDNA used 5'RACE template switching (which added a universal primer site and UMIs). One entry per CDR3 protein results from TCRdb running MiXCR on the 5' RACE reads. The table includes around 300,000 distinct CDR3 sequences, approximately 4% detected once. The sequence came from a young man who received the YFV17D yellow fever vaccine. The sequences come from PBMCs, collected 5 days after the yellow fever booster vaccination. The rearrangement uses TRBV6-5 and TRBJ2-5, with unresolved D. The chain's CDR3 is CASGRRVETQYF. CDR3 DNA sequence: TGTGCCAGTGGTCGAAGGGTAGAGACCCAGTACTTC.